This TCR beta chain comes out of a study of cytomegalovirus exposure and HLA in healthy donors. Regarding the study as a whole: Later, an analysis found that common viral pathogens appeared to be linked with several of the most significant clusters. Cytomegalovirus association was listed for under 200 TCR beta chains.

About this clone itself: The antigen is undetermined.

Both 60 Vbeta primers and 13 Jbeta primers went into the PCR. Sequencing used immunoSEQ multiplex PCR; TCRdb keeps in-frame clones, though not all of them. Here the sample spans about 210,000 clones, roughly nine tenths being singletons. Per the germline V gene, CDR1 is SGHRS and CDR2 is YFSETQ. After removal of 0 bases from V and 6 bases from J, the junction contained 4 bases not matched to a gene. CDR3 size: 15 residues. Regarding donors, all were healthy bone marrow donors. Nominally healthy donors were sampled, though unrecorded immune exposures were likely. The chain couples TRBV5-1 to TRBJ2-2; TRBD1 matches 8 bases. The sample comprised PBMCs. This receptor was identified in a boy younger than 10 in good health and CMV-seronegative. The CDR3 DNA reads TGCGCCAGCAGCTTGGGTATGGACAGGGCCGGGGAGCTGTTTTTT. This gives the protein CASSLGMDRAGELFF. The variable domain in full, with the rest retrieved from reference TRBV5-1 and TRBJ2-2, is KAGVTQTPRYLIKTRGQQVTLSCSPISGHRSVSWYQQTPGQGLQFLFEYFSETQRNKGNFPGRFSGRQFSNSRSEMNVSTLELGDSALYLCASSLGMDRAGELFFGEGSRLTVL.